Given below is one TCR beta chain in context. The sample holds a few counts of this clonotype. Its antigen remains unidentified. No base qualities exist here, and no much larger clone lies one base off it. The CDR3, cysteine through phenylalanine, is 13 amino acids long. The DNA shown is the 39-base CDR3, in frame from base 1. As encoded in the germline V gene, CDR1 is SGHRS while CDR2 is YFSETQ. Trimming leaves V shorter by 7 bases and J shorter by 5 bases, with the junction holding 6 bases beyond the gene matches. This entry comes from a study of regulatory T cells in long-lasting Graves disease (dated by TCRdb to about 2021). Background on the whole study: Antithyroid drugs had been taken for less than 3 months by newly diagnosed Graves' disease patients. This study used TCR sequencing and RNA sequencing of peripheral blood to compare persistent Graves' disease patients against newly diagnosed Graves' disease patients. The study took place in China and was registered as a clinical trial. A total of around 35 samples underwent TCR sequencing, from roughly 13 patients with persistent Graves' disease and some 20 patients with newly diagnosed Graves' disease.

The full study reports these points: TRBV28, TRBJ1-2 and TRBJ2-5 were preferentially used in persistent disease, while TRBV20-1 and TRBJ2-1 were favored in newly diagnosed disease. A larger number of public clonotypes was shared among persistent patients (fewer than 3,000) than among newly diagnosed patients (around 970). Sequencing and analysis were restricted to the TCR beta chain. The small sample size was acknowledged by the authors as a limitation that may reduce accuracy. Because the primary lesion, thyroid tissue, could not be accessed, the study looked at peripheral blood alone. Compared with newly diagnosed patients, persistent Graves' disease patients had lower TCR Shannon entropy and fewer highly expanded clones, which suggests clonal expansion.

Taken with the paper, the label for time point translates to: newly diagnosed GD, antithyroid drugs for less than 3 months. For both TCR sequencing and RNA sequencing, RNA was extracted from PBMCs in TRIzol. Graves' disease was diagnosed according to American Thyroid Association guidelines. Patients for the study were recruited at an endocrinology department in Xi'an, China. Each patient gave approximately 9 milliliters of peripheral blood, collected in an EDTA anticoagulant tube. PBMCs were isolated by Ficoll Paque Plus density gradient separation without further T cell sorting. An Agilent 2100 Bioanalyzer and agarose gel were used to assess RNA quality, and a NanoDrop 2000 was used to measure RNA concentration. The library relied on multiplex PCR. The reads were generated on an Illumina HiSeq 4000. To build TCR beta libraries, CDR3 regions were amplified by Arm-PCR using iRepertoire HTBI primers. Gel purification was performed on PCR products prior to sequencing. The authors' pipeline ran thus. Gene usage analysis of CDR3 amino acid clonotypes used the approximately 62 TRBV and 11 to 15 TRBJ segments found across samples. COPE and FqMerger were used to merge the filtered high-quality paired reads into contigs. BLAST was used to align contigs to the IMGT TRBV, TRBD and TRBJ reference genes, and CDR3 was defined following IMGT. Highly expanded clones were defined as clonotypes with a frequency above 0.1%. Shannon entropy served as the measure of repertoire diversity, while the Gini coefficient captured V-J evenness. A clonotype was considered public if more than one individual shared it. Through fastp at Q25 and MiXCR, TCRdb rebuilt clones from the public reads, retaining in-frame beta chains. Identical CDR3 proteins give one entry, which carries the most common genes and DNA. In this record, the V and J calls reflect TCRdb's handling and not the investigators' own analysis. The sample yields about 470,000 distinct CDR3 sequences; about 15% were counted once. Of the sample, 16% falls within the top ten clones.

The same sample was also studied in work on T cells in Graves' hyperthyroidism and ophthalmopathy. Reported in the second study: Stable Graves' hyperthyroidism was defined as the absence of progression to ophthalmopathy over 18 months of follow-up. Hyperthyroidism patients were newly diagnosed, had a disease duration of under 2 months, and were aged 18 to 65 years. Any patient with an uncontrolled infection, another autoimmune disease, pregnancy or lactation was excluded. Clinical symptoms, serum thyroxine and TRAb, thyroid ultrasound, and orbital computed tomography formed the basis for the diagnoses. The first round of RT-PCR for the TCR CDR3 was performed with the HTBI primer set and the Qiagen OneStep RT-PCR kit. Most expanded thyroid clonotypes (frequency above 0.001) were also detected in blood, a finding suggesting that blood repertoires may reflect thyroid immune responses. In cross-validation, a model built on a 13 V-J signature told ophthalmopathy apart from stable hyperthyroidism with approximately 91% sensitivity and approximately 84% specificity, and in testing the same model reached 80%/75%. In validation, the model predicted progression to ophthalmopathy with approximately 71% sensitivity and about 72% specificity, a median of 6.5 months before onset. A discovery cohort of around 100 patients, 43 with Graves' ophthalmopathy and 57 with stable Graves' hyperthyroidism, was used to find distinguishing TCR V-J signatures. Prospective prediction of ophthalmopathy was tested in an independent validation cohort consisting of some 19 hyperthyroidism patients and more than 15 patients who later progressed to ophthalmopathy. The roughly 91 discovery patients were randomly divided into training and test sets at a 7:3 ratio. Thyroid tissue and blood T-cell repertoires from roughly six Graves' hyperthyroidism patients were also compared in the study. Following sampling, methimazole starting at 30 mg daily was given to hyperthyroidism patients, and high-dose intravenous methylprednisolone was given to ophthalmopathy patients. A second multiplex PCR round built the libraries, followed by size selection and purification. The libraries were sequenced on an Illumina HiSeq2000 using paired-end 100 bp reads. SOAPnuke was used to process the raw data, removing reads that contained adapters or uncalled bases, had a mean Phred below 15, or lacked an exact match to the constant primer or identifier. COPE v1.2.5 was used to merge high-quality paired reads, and clonotypes were defined as unique nucleotide sequences. MiTCR v1.1 was used to align clonotypes to the IMGT TRBV, TRBD and TRBJ reference segments. The analysis included only V-J combinations with a frequency above 0.0001, which together covered 99% to 99.2% of the repertoires. The TCS score was defined as F50 (clonal expansion) divided by E x V (chaos), with BLOSUM62-based TCRdist calculated between CDR3 peptides within each V-J. Welch's t-statistics and random forest reduced roughly 540 V-J features to about 13, which were used in a naive Bayes classifier (R e1071). No statistical method was used to set the sample size in advance, and investigators knew the group allocation. The paper describes TCR Vbeta CDR3 sequencing of more than 120 peripheral blood samples, made up of 43 ophthalmopathy patients, over 70 hyperthyroidism patients and some 17 progressor patients.

Specimen: peripheral blood mononuclear cells (PBMCs), collected at new diagnosis, from a patient treated with antithyroid drugs. The chain uses TRBV5-1 and TRBJ2-1; 7 of the junction bases match TRBD2. The receptor was isolated from a woman in her 30s with Graves disease. Donor details come from another sample of the same person, matched by shared clones. The nucleotides read TGCGCCAGCGGGCGGGAGACTAACAATGAGCAGTTCTTC. Translated, it reads CASGRETNNEQFF.